The present T cell receptor beta chain was sequenced within a study of OX40 agonist ivuxolimab in advanced cancers. The assay was immunoSEQ multiplex PCR, and TCRdb's table has in-frame clones only and misses some. The data contain roughly 65,000 clones, roughly 84% of them singletons. Losses at the gene ends were 3 bases for V and 2 bases for J; bases not matched to a gene: 7. CDR1 is SGHAT, CDR2 FQNNGV, per germline. The CDR3 consists of 16 residues. Sequencing used CD4+ or CD8+ T cells sorted from blood, obtained in a trial of the OX40 agonist ivuxolimab. The sequence was obtained from an adult with an advanced solid tumor such as melanoma, head and neck, liver or kidney cancer. The chain links TRBV11-2 to TRBJ2-3, with 8 bases that match TRBD2. The CDR3 bases are TGTGCCAGCAGCTTTCAGCGGGGGACCTCCACAGATACGCAGTATTTT. It codes for CASSFQRGTSTDTQYF.